A selection of T cell receptor beta chains follows, all from one sample in a study of blood T cell repertoires in COVID-19. Libraries were prepared by immunoSEQ multiplex PCR; TCRdb keeps only in-frame clonotypes and omits some of them. The sample includes over 350,000 clones, about nine tenths seen only once; the top ten take more than 1.4%. Sequenced: peripheral blood. These receptors were taken from a woman aged 30 to 39 with active or convalescent COVID-19. Both conserved end residues are part of each CDR3. A D gene is named only where the DNA matches it firmly. Only some rows state a clone size, as once, few, many or a class for expanded clones.

>TRBD2|.|TRBJ2-7|TRBV4-1
CASSYLTSGRLHEQYF
TGCGCCAGCAGCTACTTGACTAGCGGGAGGCTCCACGAGCAGTACTTC
>.|.|TRBJ1-2|TRBV19
CASSPRARGNYGYTF
TGTGCCAGTAGTCCCCGGGCCCGGGGGAACTATGGCTACACCTTC
>TRBD1|once|TRBJ1-4|TRBV7-2
CASSLAGTGQEKLFF
TGTGCCAGCAGCTTAGCCGGGACAGGGCAAGAAAAACTGTTTTTT
>.|.|TRBJ1-1|TRBV19
CASSISSLNTEAFF
TGTGCCAGTAGTATATCCAGTTTGAACACTGAAGCTTTCTTT
>TRBD1|.|TRBJ2-7|TRBV11-2
CASSLDVLGQGSYEQYF
TGTGCCAGCAGCTTAGATGTCTTGGGACAGGGATCCTACGAGCAGTACTTC
>.|.|TRBJ1-2|TRBV10-3
CAISTRANYGYTF
TGTGCCATCAGCACACGGGCTAACTATGGCTACACCTTC
>.|.|TRBJ1-4|TRBV27
CASSTEYNEKLFF
TGTGCCAGCTCGACTGAGTATAATGAAAAACTGTTTTTT
>TRBD1|.|TRBJ1-1|TRBV19
CASSLQGGTEAFF
TGTGCCAGTAGTTTACAGGGGGGCACTGAAGCTTTCTTT
>.|.|TRBJ2-4|TRBV5-4
CASSSRTLGGGIINIQYF
TGTGCCAGCAGCTCACGGACCCTTGGGGGGGGCATAATAAACATTCAGTACTTC
>.|.|TRBJ1-3|TRBV3-1/TRBV3-2
CASSQDGAVVSIYF
TGTGCCAGCAGCCAAGACGGAGCCGTAGTCTCCATATATTTT